The T cell receptor beta chain described here comes from a study of blood T cell repertoires in COVID-19. Study-wide context: Acute-phase and convalescent COVID-19 samples originated in the United States, Italy and Spain.

Germline V lookup: CDR1 SGDLS, CDR2 YYNGEE. The V and J ends lost 3 bases and 3 bases, in that order; junction bases with no gene match: 4. The CDR3 contains 14 residues. How the authors handled the data: Estimation of nucleated cell counts relied on the amplification of reference gene primers. Profiling relied on immunoSEQ multiplex PCR, and the TCRdb table lists in-frame clones only, not all of them. That table supplies the V and J calls and clone size; D and trimming were determined from the DNA. The sample consists of approximately 250,000 clones, roughly 85% of them appearing once. The source is a woman in her forties or fifties with acute COVID-19. The rearrangement joins TRBV9 to TRBJ1-2; the match to TRBD1 covers 8 bases. Sequencing was done on a sample of PBMCs or T cells enriched from blood (not recorded which). The CDR3 loop is CASSASQGDYGYTF. The CDR3 region has the DNA TGTGCCAGCAGCGCCTCACAGGGGGACTATGGCTACACCTTC.